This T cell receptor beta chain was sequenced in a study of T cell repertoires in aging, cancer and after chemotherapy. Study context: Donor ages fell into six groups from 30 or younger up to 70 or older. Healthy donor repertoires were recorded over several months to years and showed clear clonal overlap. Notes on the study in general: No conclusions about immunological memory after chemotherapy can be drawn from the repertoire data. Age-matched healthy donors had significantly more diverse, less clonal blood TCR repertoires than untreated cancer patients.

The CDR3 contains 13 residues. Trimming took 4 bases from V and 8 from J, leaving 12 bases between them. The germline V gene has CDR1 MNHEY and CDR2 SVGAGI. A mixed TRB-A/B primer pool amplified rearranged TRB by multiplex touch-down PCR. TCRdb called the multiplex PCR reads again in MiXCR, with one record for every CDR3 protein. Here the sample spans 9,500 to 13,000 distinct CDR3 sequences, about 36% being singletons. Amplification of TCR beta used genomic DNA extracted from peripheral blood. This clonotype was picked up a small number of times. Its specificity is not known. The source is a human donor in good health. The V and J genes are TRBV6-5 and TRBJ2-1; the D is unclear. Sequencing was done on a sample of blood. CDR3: CASSSSTLDEQFF. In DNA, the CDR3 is TGTGCCAGCAGTTCCTCGACCCTCGATGAGCAGTTCTTC.